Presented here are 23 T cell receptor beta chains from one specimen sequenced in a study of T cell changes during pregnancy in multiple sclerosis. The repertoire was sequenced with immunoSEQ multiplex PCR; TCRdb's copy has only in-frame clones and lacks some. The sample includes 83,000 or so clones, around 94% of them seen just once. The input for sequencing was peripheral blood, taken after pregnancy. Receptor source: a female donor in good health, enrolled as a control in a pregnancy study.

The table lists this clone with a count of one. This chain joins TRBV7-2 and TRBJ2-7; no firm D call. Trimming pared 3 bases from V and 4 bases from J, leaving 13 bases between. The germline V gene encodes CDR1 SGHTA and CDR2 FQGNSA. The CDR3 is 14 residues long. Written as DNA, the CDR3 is TGTGCCAGCAGCTTCATAGAACGAACGTACGAGCAGTACTTC. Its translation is CASSFIERTYEQYF.

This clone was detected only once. The CDR3 DNA reads TGCAGCGCACAGGGGGCTTCTGGAAACACCATATATTTT. Protein: CSAQGASGNTIYF. J is TRBJ1-3 and V is TRBV29-1; 9 positions agree with TRBD1. Trimming cost V 7 bases and J 1 base; bases outside gene matches: 2. Germline V gene lookup returns CDR1 SQVTM and CDR2 ANQGSEA. CDR3 length: 13 amino acids.

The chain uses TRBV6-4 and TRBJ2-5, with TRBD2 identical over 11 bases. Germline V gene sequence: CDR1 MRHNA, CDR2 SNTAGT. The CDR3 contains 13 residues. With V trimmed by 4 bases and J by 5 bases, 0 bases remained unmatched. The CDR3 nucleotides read TGTGCCAGCAGTGCTAGCGGGAGGGAGACCCAGTACTTC. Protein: CASSASGRETQYF.

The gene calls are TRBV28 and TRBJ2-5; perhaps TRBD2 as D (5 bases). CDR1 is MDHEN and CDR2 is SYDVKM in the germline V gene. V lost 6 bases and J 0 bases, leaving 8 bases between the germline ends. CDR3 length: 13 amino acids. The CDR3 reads CASSFGDQETQYF. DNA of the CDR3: TGTGCCAGCAGCTTCGGGGACCAAGAGACCCAGTACTTC.

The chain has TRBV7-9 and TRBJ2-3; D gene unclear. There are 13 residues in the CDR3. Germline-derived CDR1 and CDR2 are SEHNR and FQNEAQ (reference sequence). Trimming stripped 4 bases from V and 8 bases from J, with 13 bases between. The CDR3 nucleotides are TGTGCCAGCAGCTCGGTAAACTCGGGTACGCAGTATTTT. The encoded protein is CASSSVNSGTQYF.

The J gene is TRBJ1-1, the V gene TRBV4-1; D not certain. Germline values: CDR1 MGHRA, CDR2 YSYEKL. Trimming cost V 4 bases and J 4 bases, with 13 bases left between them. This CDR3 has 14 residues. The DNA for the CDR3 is TGCGCCAGCAGCCCGACCGAGGTTCGCACTGAAGCTTTCTTT. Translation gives CASSPTEVRTEAFF.

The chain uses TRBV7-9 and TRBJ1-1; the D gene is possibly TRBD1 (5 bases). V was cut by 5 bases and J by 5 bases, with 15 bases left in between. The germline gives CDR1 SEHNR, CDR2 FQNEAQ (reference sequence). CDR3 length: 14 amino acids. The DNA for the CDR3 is TGTGCCAGCAGCGACCGACAGATAGAAACTGAAGCTTTCTTT. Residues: CASSDRQIETEAFF.

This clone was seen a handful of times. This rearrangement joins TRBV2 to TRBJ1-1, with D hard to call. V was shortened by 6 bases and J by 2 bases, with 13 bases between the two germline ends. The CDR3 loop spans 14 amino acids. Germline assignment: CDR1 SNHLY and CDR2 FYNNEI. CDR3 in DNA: TGTGCCAGCAGACCGGGTCGAGATAACACTGAAGCTTTCTTT. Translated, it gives CASRPGRDNTEAFF.

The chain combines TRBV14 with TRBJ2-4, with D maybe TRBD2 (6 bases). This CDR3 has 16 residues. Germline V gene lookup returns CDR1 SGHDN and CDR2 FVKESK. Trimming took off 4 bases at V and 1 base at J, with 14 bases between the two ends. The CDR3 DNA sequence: TGTGCCAGCAGCCCGTCGGGGGTGCGGGCCAAAAACATTCAGTACTTC. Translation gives CASSPSGVRAKNIQYF.

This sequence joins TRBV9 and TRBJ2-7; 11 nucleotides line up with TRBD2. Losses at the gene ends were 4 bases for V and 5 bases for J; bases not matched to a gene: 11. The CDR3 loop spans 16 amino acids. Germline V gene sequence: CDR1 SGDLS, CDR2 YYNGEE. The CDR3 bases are TGTGCCAGCAGCTATAGCGGGAGGGCCGGGAGCGACGAGCAGTACTTC. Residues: CASSYSGRAGSDEQYF.

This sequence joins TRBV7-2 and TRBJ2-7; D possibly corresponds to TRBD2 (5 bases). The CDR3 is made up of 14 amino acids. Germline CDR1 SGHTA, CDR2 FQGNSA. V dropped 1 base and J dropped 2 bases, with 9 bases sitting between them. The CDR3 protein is CASSLVGRTYEQYF. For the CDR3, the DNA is TGTGCCAGCAGCTTAGTAGGGAGAACCTACGAGCAGTACTTC.

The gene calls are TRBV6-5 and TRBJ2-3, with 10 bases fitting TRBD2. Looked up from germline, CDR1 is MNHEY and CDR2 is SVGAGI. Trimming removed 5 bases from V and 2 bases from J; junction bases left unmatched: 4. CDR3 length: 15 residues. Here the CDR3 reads CASSVSGRDTDTQYF. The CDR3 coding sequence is TGTGCCAGCAGTGTCAGCGGGAGGGACACAGATACGCAGTATTTT.

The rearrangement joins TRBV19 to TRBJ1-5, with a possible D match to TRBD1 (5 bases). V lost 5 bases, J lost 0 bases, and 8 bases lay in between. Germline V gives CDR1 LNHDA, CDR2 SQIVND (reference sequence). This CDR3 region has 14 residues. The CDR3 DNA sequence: TGTGCCAGTAGTCCAGGGCATAGCAATCAGCCCCAGCATTTT. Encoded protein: CASSPGHSNQPQHF.

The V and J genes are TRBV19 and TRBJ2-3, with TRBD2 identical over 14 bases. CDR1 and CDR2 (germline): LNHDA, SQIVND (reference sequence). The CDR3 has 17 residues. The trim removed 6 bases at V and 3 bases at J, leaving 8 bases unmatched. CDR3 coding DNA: TGTGCCAGTAGCCAAATGGGACTAGCGGGAGAAACAGATACGCAGTATTTT. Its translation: CASSQMGLAGETDTQYF.

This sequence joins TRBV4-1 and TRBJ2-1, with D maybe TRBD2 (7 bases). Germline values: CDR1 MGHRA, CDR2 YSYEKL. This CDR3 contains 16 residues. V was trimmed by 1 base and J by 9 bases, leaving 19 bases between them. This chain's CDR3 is CASSQVLAGVGGEQFF. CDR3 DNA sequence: TGCGCCAGCAGCCAAGTTCTGGCGGGAGTAGGGGGTGAGCAGTTCTTC.

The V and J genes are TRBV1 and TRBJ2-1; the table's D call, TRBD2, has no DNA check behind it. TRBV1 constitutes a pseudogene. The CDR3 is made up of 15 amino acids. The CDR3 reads CTSSLSSGRYNEQFF. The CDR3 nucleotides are TGCACCAGCAGCCTATCTAGCGGGAGGTACAATGAGCAGTTCTTC.

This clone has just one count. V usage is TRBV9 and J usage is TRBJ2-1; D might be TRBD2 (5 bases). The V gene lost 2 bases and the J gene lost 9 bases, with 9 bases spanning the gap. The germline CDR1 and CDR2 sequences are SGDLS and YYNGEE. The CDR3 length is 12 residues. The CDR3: CASSVSGIEQFF. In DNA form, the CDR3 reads TGTGCCAGCAGCGTTTCCGGGATTGAGCAGTTCTTC. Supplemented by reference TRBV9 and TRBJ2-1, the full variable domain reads DSGVTQTPKHLITATGQRVTLRCSPRSGDLSVYWYQQSLDQGLQFLIQYYNGEERAKGNILERFSAQQFPDLHSELNLSSLELGDSALYFCASSVSGIEQFFGPGTRLTVL.

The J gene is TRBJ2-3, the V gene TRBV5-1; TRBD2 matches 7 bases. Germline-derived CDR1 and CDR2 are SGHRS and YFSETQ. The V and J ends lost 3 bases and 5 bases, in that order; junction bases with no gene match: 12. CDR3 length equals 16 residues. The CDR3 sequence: CASSYWSGTGEDTQYF. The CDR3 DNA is TGCGCCAGCAGCTATTGGAGCGGGACTGGGGAAGATACGCAGTATTTT.

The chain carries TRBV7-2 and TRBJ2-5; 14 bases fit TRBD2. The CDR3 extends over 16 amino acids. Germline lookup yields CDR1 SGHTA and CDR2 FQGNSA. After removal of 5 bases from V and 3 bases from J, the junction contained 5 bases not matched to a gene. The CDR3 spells CASSETSGRGEETQYF. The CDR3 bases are TGTGCCAGCAGCGAGACTAGCGGGAGGGGGGAAGAGACCCAGTACTTC.

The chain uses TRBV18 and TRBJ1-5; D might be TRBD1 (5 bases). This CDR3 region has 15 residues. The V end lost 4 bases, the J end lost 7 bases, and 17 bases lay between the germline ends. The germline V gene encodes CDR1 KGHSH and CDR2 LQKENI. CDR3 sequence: CASSLWRGGGQPQHF. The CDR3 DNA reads TGTGCCAGCTCACTCTGGAGGGGAGGAGGCCAGCCCCAGCATTTT.

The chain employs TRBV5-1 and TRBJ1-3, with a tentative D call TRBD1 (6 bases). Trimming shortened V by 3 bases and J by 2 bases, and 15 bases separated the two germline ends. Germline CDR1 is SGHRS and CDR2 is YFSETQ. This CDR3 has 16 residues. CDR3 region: CASSWGGGTAGNTIYF. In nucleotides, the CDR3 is TGCGCCAGCAGCTGGGGTGGGGGCACGGCTGGAAACACCATATATTTT.

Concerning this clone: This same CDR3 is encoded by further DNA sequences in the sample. DNA of the CDR3: TGTGCCAGCAGCGTAGACAGGGGGAACTATGGCTACACCTTC. It translates to CASSVDRGNYGYTF. The gene calls are TRBV9 and TRBJ1-2; 8 nucleotides agree with TRBD1. J lost 2 bases, V lost 0 bases, and 0 bases had no gene match. Germline loops: CDR1 SGDLS, CDR2 YYNGEE. The CDR3 extends over 14 amino acids.

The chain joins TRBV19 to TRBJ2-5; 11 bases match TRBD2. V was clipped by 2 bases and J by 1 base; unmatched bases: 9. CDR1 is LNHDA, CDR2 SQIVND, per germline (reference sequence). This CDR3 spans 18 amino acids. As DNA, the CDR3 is TGTGCCAGTAGTATAAGTAGCGGGAGGGCCCAATCCCAAGAGACCCAGTACTTC. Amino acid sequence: CASSISSGRAQSQETQYF.